This TCR beta chain was identified in a study of T cell changes during pregnancy in multiple sclerosis. The repertoire was sequenced with immunoSEQ multiplex PCR; TCRdb's copy has only in-frame clones and lacks some. The sample yields about 36,000 clones, around 89% seen once. The sequence came from a female donor with multiple sclerosis, enrolled in a pregnancy study. This sample comprised CD8+ T cells from peripheral blood mononuclear cells, obtained in the third trimester of pregnancy.

The CDR3 region is CASSLTHGGTYEQYF. In nucleotides, the CDR3 is TGTGCCAGCAGTCTAACACACGGGGGTACCTACGAGCAGTACTTC. V is TRBV25-1 and J is TRBJ2-7; TRBD2 is a possible D gene (6 bases). CDR1 and CDR2 from the germline V gene are MGHDK and SYGVNS. The CDR3 runs to 15 residues. The germline V and J ends were trimmed by 5 bases and 2 bases, with 16 bases remaining between them.